A single sample gave rise to the 13 T cell receptor beta chains below, sequenced in a study of T-cell memory formation after mild COVID-19. One entry per CDR3 protein results from TCRdb running MiXCR on the 5' RACE reads. There are some 340,000 distinct CDR3 sequences in the sample; roughly 13% occur only once, and roughly a fifth lies in the top ten. The sequenced sample consisted of PBMCs or a T cell subset sorted from them (not recorded which). These receptors were collected from a man in his late teens or twenties who had mild COVID-19 (a few samples of this study predate the infection). Cell type and time point are not known.

This clonotype was seen ten or more times. This rearrangement joins TRBV7-3 to TRBJ2-1; TRBD2 matches 12 bases. CDR3 length: 15 amino acids. Per the germline V gene, CDR1 is SGHTA and CDR2 is FQGTGA. The junction had 5 bases not matched to a gene; V was cut back by 5 bases and J by 6 bases. CDR3 nucleotide sequence: TGTGCCAGCAGCCTCCTAGCGGGGGGGGGCAATGAGCAGTTCTTC. Translated: CASSLLAGGGNEQFF.

The chain uses TRBV2 and TRBJ2-7; D tentatively fits TRBD1 or TRBD2 (5 bases each). V lost 6 bases, J lost 4 bases, and 16 bases lay in between. The CDR3 runs 14 residues. The V gene's germline CDR1 is SNHLY and CDR2 FYNNEI. The DNA for the CDR3 is TGTGCCAGCAGAGGTATCCGGGACCGATACGAGCAGTACTTC. The encoded protein is CASRGIRDRYEQYF.

This clonotype appeared many times. In DNA, the CDR3 is TGCCCCGCTACAAGCGGGACAGAAGAACCAAACACTGAAGCTTTCTTT. Amino acid sequence: CPATSGTEEPNTEAFF. The chain employs TRBV5-1 and TRBJ1-1; 7 bases are shared with TRBD1. Germline CDR1 and CDR2: SGHRS and YFSETQ. CDR3 length: 16 residues.

This clonotype was observed a handful of times. The J gene is TRBJ1-1, the V gene TRBV12-3 or TRBV12-4, with a tentative D call TRBD1 (5 bases). The V end was cut by 10 bases, the J end by 3 bases, with 15 bases between. CDR3 size: 13 residues. The DNA of the CDR3 is TGTGCCACCTGTCCCCCAGGGTACACTGAAGCTTTCTTT. Translation: CATCPPGYTEAFF.

There are many counts of this clonotype. J is TRBJ1-6 and V is TRBV6-6; tentatively, D is TRBD1 (5 bases). Trimming cost V 5 bases and J 14 bases, with 10 bases left between them. This CDR3 is built from 11 residues. Per the germline V gene, CDR1 is MNHNY and CDR2 is SVGAGI (reference sequence). CDR3 DNA: TGTGCCAGCAGTCCAACAGGTACCCTCCACTTT. Translation gives CASSPTGTLHF.

Ten or more counts support this clonotype. V gene TRBV5-1 combines with J gene TRBJ1-1; 9 bases agree with TRBD1. Germline V CDR1 and CDR2: SGHRS, YFSETQ. V gave up 5 bases and J gave up 11 bases; unmatched junction bases: 10. The CDR3 length is 13 residues. CDR3 protein: CASRPGQGWGAFF. CDR3 in DNA: TGCGCCAGCAGACCGGGACAGGGATGGGGGGCTTTCTTT.

This clonotype was found a few times. The rearrangement uses TRBV5-5 and TRBJ2-6, with a weak D call TRBD1 (6 bases). V shed 2 bases and J shed 1 base, with 19 bases lying between them. CDR3 length equals 19 residues. Germline V CDR1 and CDR2: SGHKS, YYEKEE (reference sequence). CDR3 DNA sequence: TGTGCCAGCAGCTTATCACCCCACCCTAGGGGGTCTGGGGCCAACGTCCTGACTTTC. This encodes CASSLSPHPRGSGANVLTF.

The table lists this clonotype with many counts. The chain has TRBV11-2 and TRBJ2-2, with 12 positions matching TRBD2. CDR1 and CDR2 from the germline V gene are SGHAT and FQNNGV. The CDR3 covers 16 residues. V was clipped by 5 bases and J by 7 bases; unmatched bases: 8. The CDR3 loop reads CASSPGLAGKFGELFF. The CDR3 DNA sequence: TGTGCCAGCAGCCCTGGACTAGCGGGGAAGTTCGGGGAGCTGTTTTTT.

The gene calls are TRBV5-6 and TRBJ2-5; D may correspond to TRBD1 or TRBD2 (5 bases each). Germline loops: CDR1 SGHDT, CDR2 YYEEEE. This CDR3 spans 16 amino acids. The ends were cut back, 0 bases at V and 5 bases at J, with 17 bases in the middle. The CDR3 here is CASSLARRGDAETQYF. The CDR3 DNA sequence: TGTGCCAGCAGCTTGGCGCGTAGGGGAGACGCGGAGACCCAGTACTTC.

The chain combines TRBV24-1 with TRBJ2-1, with 12 nucleotides matching TRBD1. V shed 5 bases and J 9 bases; nucleotides not matched to a gene: 10. This CDR3 region has 16 residues. The germline V gene encodes CDR1 KGHDR and CDR2 SFDVKD. The CDR3 region is CATSGLTGQGAGEQFF. Written as DNA, the CDR3 is TGTGCCACCAGTGGACTGACGGGACAGGGGGCGGGTGAGCAGTTCTTC.

The chain couples TRBV5-5 to TRBJ2-7; 11 bases match TRBD1. CDR3 size: 14 residues. V lost 4 bases to trimming and J lost 3 bases; unmatched junction nucleotides: 3. Germline assignment: CDR1 SGHKS and CDR2 YYEKEE (reference sequence). Here the CDR3 reads CASSMGQGGYEQYV. CDR3 sequence (DNA): TGTGCCAGCAGCATGGGACAGGGGGGCTACGAGCAGTACGTC.

The chain carries TRBV6-5 and TRBJ2-5, with D maybe TRBD1 (6 bases). The germline V gene encodes CDR1 MNHEY and CDR2 SVGAGI. Deletions cut 2 bases from V and 5 bases from J, with 12 bases between. The CDR3 contains 14 residues. CDR3 in amino acids: CASSYLQGWETQYF. In DNA, the CDR3 is TGTGCCAGCAGTTACCTACAGGGATGGGAGACCCAGTACTTC.

This clonotype was seen more than once but under ten times. The V and J genes are TRBV12-3 or TRBV12-4 and TRBJ2-5; 7 nucleotides align to TRBD1. Trimming at V came to 4 bases and at J to 3 bases, leaving 8 bases not matched to a gene. CDR3 length: 15 residues. Here the CDR3 reads CASSSRPTGEETQYF. Here the CDR3 DNA reads TGTGCCAGCAGTTCACGCCCTACAGGGGAAGAGACCCAGTACTTC.